This TCR beta chain emerged from a study of cytomegalovirus exposure and HLA in healthy donors. Study conclusions and caveats: TCR beta sequences reportedly predicted most subjects' HLA-A and HLA-B alleles accurately. The availability of immune exposure information extended only to CMV serostatus. Across all donors, roughly uniform sequencing depth was an assumption of the presence/absence analyses. With DRB1 most and HLA-C fewest, TCR association rates differed between HLA loci in a later analysis.

Primers: 60 Vbeta forward and 13 Jbeta reverse. Sequenced by immunoSEQ multiplex PCR; TCRdb stores in-frame clones only, minus some. The sample yields around 53,000 clones, of which the top ten take up 9% to 15%. Germline loops: CDR1 MNHNS, CDR2 SASEGT. With 6 bases removed from V and 11 bases from J, the gap between germline ends came to 17 bases. This CDR3 spans 14 amino acids. In regard to this clone: The antigen remains unidentified.

The chain carries TRBV6-1 and TRBJ1-6; D unresolved. The sample consisted of PBMCs. The receptor was derived from a woman in her twenties or thirties in good health and CMV-seropositive. The CDR3 here is CASSISPRVPPLHF. CDR3 DNA: TGTGCCAGCAGCATTAGCCCACGGGTTCCACCCCTCCACTTT.